The 9 T cell receptor beta chains in this list originate from one sample, sequenced in a study of blood T cell repertoires in COVID-19. Produced via immunoSEQ multiplex PCR; TCRdb's table is partial and in-frame only. The data contain roughly 90,000 clones, 85% of them singletons. Sequenced: peripheral blood. These receptors all come from a man aged 45-60 years with acute or convalescent COVID-19.

V is TRBV7-2 and J is TRBJ2-2, with 8 bases identical to TRBD2. There are 16 residues in the CDR3. Looked up from germline, CDR1 is SGHTA and CDR2 is FQGNSA. Unmatched junction bases numbered 7, after V lost 2 bases and J lost 5 bases. The chain's CDR3 is CASSLITGGSTGELFF. The CDR3 nucleotides are TGTGCCAGCAGCTTAATAACGGGAGGGTCGACCGGGGAGCTGTTTTTT.

The chain couples TRBV7-6 to TRBJ2-5, with a possible D match to TRBD1 (7 bases). The length of the CDR3 is 16 residues. V lost 0 bases and J 2 bases, leaving 13 bases between the germline ends. CDR1 and CDR2 (germline): SGHVS, FNYEAQ. As DNA, the CDR3 is TGTGCCAGCAGCTTAGCTGGAGGGGGCCTTCAAGAGACCCAGTACTTC. Its protein product is CASSLAGGGLQETQYF. Full variable domain (remainder filled in from reference TRBV7-6 and TRBJ2-5): GAGVSQSPRYKVTKRGQDVALRCDPISGHVSLYWYRQALGQGPEFLTYFNYEAQQDKSGLPNDRFSAERPEGSISTLTIQRTEQRDSAMYRCASSLAGGGLQETQYFGPGTRLLVL.

This chain links TRBV9 with TRBJ2-1; D is unclear. Germline lookup yields CDR1 SGDLS and CDR2 YYNGEE. V lost 0 bases and J 2 bases, leaving 9 bases between the germline ends. The CDR3 is 15 amino acids. This CDR3 reads CASSVGQQTYNEQFF. In DNA form, the CDR3 reads TGTGCCAGCAGCGTAGGTCAACAGACCTACAATGAGCAGTTCTTC.

This CDR3 is CASSIGQGFYGYTF. The CDR3, as DNA: TGTGCCAGTAGTATCGGACAGGGTTTCTATGGCTACACCTTC. This rearrangement joins TRBV19 to TRBJ1-2; 8 bases agree with TRBD1. CDR3 length: 14 residues. CDR1 is LNHDA and CDR2 is SQIVND in the germline V gene (reference sequence). The V segment lost 3 bases and the J segment 4 bases; nucleotides outside the gene matches: 4.

The chain recombines TRBV10-1 with TRBJ2-5; possible D gene TRBD1, 6 bases. V was shortened by 3 bases and J by 5 bases, with 13 bases between the two germline ends. This CDR3 spans 14 amino acids. The germline V gene encodes CDR1 WNHNN and CDR2 SYGVQD (reference sequence). The CDR3 DNA is TGCGCCAGCAGTGACACGACAGGCCGGGAGACCCAGTACTTC. Translating it yields CASSDTTGRETQYF.

The chain employs TRBV7-2 and TRBJ2-2, with TRBD2 as a possible D gene (5 bases). This CDR3 spans 15 amino acids. Germline V gene data show CDR1 as SGHTA and CDR2 as FQGNSA. Trimming left V 1 base short and J 2 bases short, with 8 bases between. CDR3 protein: CASSLVEGNTGELFF. The CDR3 DNA reads as TGTGCCAGCAGCTTAGTTGAGGGCAACACCGGGGAGCTGTTTTTT. Full variable domain (remainder filled in from reference TRBV7-2 and TRBJ2-2): GAGVSQSPSNKVTEKGKDVELRCDPISGHTALYWYRQSLGQGLEFLIYFQGNSAPDKSGLPSDRFSAERTGGSVSTLTIQRTQQEDSAVYLCASSLVEGNTGELFFGEGSRLTVL.

V gene TRBV9 combines with J gene TRBJ2-7; D call uncertain. The length of the CDR3 is 14 residues. Germline V CDR1 and CDR2: SGDLS, YYNGEE. The V end lost 0 bases, the J end lost 2 bases, and 9 bases lay between the germline ends. CDR3 in DNA: TGTGCCAGCAGCGTAGGGGCGCAGCCCTACGAGCAGTACTTC. It yields the protein CASSVGAQPYEQYF.

V and J are TRBV4-2 and TRBJ2-5, with TRBD1 matching 11 bases. V was pared by 4 bases and J by 5 bases, with 6 bases of the junction left unmatched. From germline, CDR1 is LGHNA and CDR2 YNFKEQ. The CDR3 has 15 amino acids. CDR3 sequence (DNA): TGTGCCAGCAGCCCCGGGACAGGGGGTTTGGAGACCCAGTACTTC. This codes for CASSPGTGGLETQYF.

This clone has only one observation. The CDR3 DNA reads as TGCGCCAGCAGCCAAGAATCGGCTCCAGGGCTTTTGGGCTCTGGAAACACCATATATTTT. It codes for CASSQESAPGLLGSGNTIYF. The chain combines TRBV4-3 with TRBJ1-3; D might be TRBD1 (5 bases). Per germline, CDR1 LGHNA and CDR2 YSLEER. This CDR3 is 20 amino acids long. With 0 bases removed from V and 0 bases from J, the gap between germline ends came to 21 bases.